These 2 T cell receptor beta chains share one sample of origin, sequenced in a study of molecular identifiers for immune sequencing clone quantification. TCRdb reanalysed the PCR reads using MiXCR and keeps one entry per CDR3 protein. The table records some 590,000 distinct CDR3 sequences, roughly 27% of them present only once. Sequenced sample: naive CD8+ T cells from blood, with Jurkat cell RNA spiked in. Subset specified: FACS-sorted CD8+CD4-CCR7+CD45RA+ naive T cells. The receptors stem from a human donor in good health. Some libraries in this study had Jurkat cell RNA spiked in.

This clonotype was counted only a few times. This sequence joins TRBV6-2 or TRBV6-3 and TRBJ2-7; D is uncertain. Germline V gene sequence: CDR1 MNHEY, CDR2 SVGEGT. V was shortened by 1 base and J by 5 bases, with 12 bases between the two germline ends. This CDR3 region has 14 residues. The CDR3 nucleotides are TGTGCCAGCAGTTACTTGACCGTCGAGGACGAGCAGTACTTC. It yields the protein CASSYLTVEDEQYF.

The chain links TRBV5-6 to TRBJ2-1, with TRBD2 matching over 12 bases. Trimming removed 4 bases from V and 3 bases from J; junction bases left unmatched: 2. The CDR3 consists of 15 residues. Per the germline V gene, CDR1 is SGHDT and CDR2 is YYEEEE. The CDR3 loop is CASSRLAGVYNEQFF. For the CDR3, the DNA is TGTGCCAGCAGCAGACTAGCGGGAGTCTACAATGAGCAGTTCTTC.